These 25 T cell receptor beta chains were sequenced from one sample in a study of high-grade serous ovarian cancer treatment subgroups. The method was immunoSEQ multiplex PCR; TCRdb's version includes in-frame clones alone and lacks a portion of them. The sample records approximately 6,200 clones, more than 60% being singletons. The tumor samples were collected prior to definitive surgery or chemotherapy. Sequenced sample: tumor tissue. All receptors come from a human donor with high-grade serous ovarian cancer.

This clone came up once. V and J are TRBV7-2 and TRBJ2-1; D ambiguous. There are 14 residues in the CDR3. With 3 bases removed from V and 0 bases from J, the gap between germline ends came to 6 bases. Per the germline V gene, CDR1 is SGHTA and CDR2 is FQGNSA. The CDR3 sequence is CASSLTHSYNEQFF. CDR3 nucleotide sequence: TGTGCCAGCAGCTTGACCCACTCCTACAATGAGCAGTTCTTC.

The chain uses TRBV5-1 and TRBJ2-1, with D possibly TRBD2 on 6 matching bases. Trimming shortened V by 0 bases and J by 0 bases, and 7 bases separated the two germline ends. CDR3 size: 15 residues. CDR1 SGHRS and CDR2 YFSETQ come from the germline V gene. CDR3 DNA: TGCGCCAGCAGCTTGGAGACTAGCTCCTACAATGAGCAGTTCTTC. Protein product: CASSLETSSYNEQFF.

The CDR3 spells CASSLSWGRITEAFF. CDR3 bases: TGCGCCAGCAGCTTGTCTTGGGGCCGGATCACTGAAGCTTTCTTT. The chain is built from TRBV5-1 and TRBJ1-1; TRBD1 might be the D (5 bases). The V gene lost 1 base and the J gene lost 4 bases, with 14 bases spanning the gap. The germline CDR1 and CDR2 sequences are SGHRS and YFSETQ. This CDR3 is built from 15 residues.

The chain joins TRBV29-1 to TRBJ1-2; no clear D. V lost 8 bases to trimming and J lost 6 bases, with 19 bases between them. From germline, CDR1 is SQVTM and CDR2 ANQGSEA. The CDR3 sequence is 13 residues long. CDR3 in DNA: TGCAGCATACATCCCCTCGGTGCAGATGGCTACACCTTC. This encodes CSIHPLGADGYTF. Full variable domain (missing parts from reference TRBV29-1 and TRBJ1-2): SAVISQKPSRDICQRGTSLTIQCQVDSQVTMMFWYRQQPGQSLTLIATANQGSEATYESGFVIDKFPISRPNLTFSTLTVSNMSPEDSSIYLCSIHPLGADGYTFGSGTRLTVV.

This sequence joins TRBV5-6 and TRBJ2-3, with 9 nucleotides matching TRBD1. This CDR3 region has 17 residues. Per the germline V gene, CDR1 is SGHDT and CDR2 is YYEEEE. J gave up 9 bases and V 4 bases, and 18 bases lay outside the gene matches. The chain's CDR3 is CASSLRPGQGRGRTQYF. CDR3 nucleotide sequence: TGTGCCAGCAGCCTAAGACCGGGACAGGGAAGAGGGCGAACGCAGTATTTT.

The rearrangement uses TRBV19 and TRBJ1-2, with no clear D. The germline V gene encodes CDR1 LNHDA and CDR2 SQIVND (reference sequence). Trimming removed 1 base from V and 4 bases from J, with 10 bases in between. The CDR3 consists of 14 residues. CDR3 nucleotide sequence: TGTGCCAGTAGTATAGGGGAGAAGTCCTATGGCTACACCTTC. It is translated as CASSIGEKSYGYTF.

This chain uses TRBV10-1 with TRBJ2-1; the D gene is possibly TRBD2 (6 bases). Germline CDR1 reads WNHNN; CDR2 reads SYGVQD (reference sequence). CDR3 length: 14 residues. With 5 bases removed from V and 9 bases from J, the gap between germline ends came to 17 bases. The CDR3 coding sequence is TGCGCCAGCAGTATAACTAGCACCGACGGTGAGCAGTTCTTC. It encodes CASSITSTDGEQFF.

The chain couples TRBV4-3 to TRBJ2-7, with D perhaps matching TRBD1 (6 bases). CDR1 and CDR2 from the germline V gene are LGHNA and YSLEER. The CDR3 extends over 15 amino acids. The V end was cut by 2 bases, the J end by 0 bases, with 11 bases between. DNA for the CDR3: TGCGCCAGCAGCCAACTCCGGGACACCTCCTACGAGCAGTACTTC. Its protein is CASSQLRDTSYEQYF.

The chain couples TRBV6-1 to TRBJ1-1; D gene ambiguous. Deletions cut 3 bases from V and 8 bases from J, with 10 bases between. The CDR3 length is 12 residues. Germline values: CDR1 MNHNS, CDR2 SASEGT. CDR3 residues: CASSDGFGEAFF. Here the CDR3 DNA reads TGTGCCAGCAGTGATGGGTTCGGGGAAGCTTTCTTT.

This clone was picked up one time. The rearrangement uses TRBV10-3 and TRBJ1-2; perhaps TRBD1 as D (6 bases). The CDR3 is 12 residues long. Trimming took 9 bases from V and 8 from J, leaving 16 bases between them. The germline gives CDR1 ENHRY, CDR2 SYGVKD. The CDR3 loop reads CAISRDTGGYTF. The CDR3 nucleotides read TGTGCCATAAGCCGGGACACGGGAGGCTACACCTTC.

The rearrangement joins TRBV7-9 to TRBJ2-5; D unresolved. Deletions cut 0 bases from V and 4 bases from J, with 12 bases between. The germline V gene has CDR1 SEHNR and CDR2 FQNEAQ (reference sequence). The CDR3 has 15 amino acids. The CDR3 region is CASSLASGPGETQYF. As DNA, the CDR3 is TGTGCCAGCAGCTTAGCAAGTGGGCCGGGAGAGACCCAGTACTTC.

This clone was found a few times. CDR3 protein: CASSLTDRARYEKLFF. CDR3 in DNA: TGTGCCAGCAGTTTAACCGACAGAGCTAGATATGAAAAACTGTTTTTT. The chain recombines TRBV28 with TRBJ1-4; possibly TRBD1 for D (5 bases). The CDR3 totals 16 residues. CDR1 is MDHEN, CDR2 SYDVKM, per germline. V was clipped by 2 bases and J by 6 bases, with 16 bases between them.

The rearrangement joins TRBV28 to TRBJ1-4; possible D gene TRBD1, 5 bases. The CDR3 covers 13 residues. V shed 8 bases and J shed 7 bases, with 14 bases lying between them. The germline gives CDR1 MDHEN, CDR2 SYDVKM. In nucleotides, the CDR3 is TGTGCCAGCGGGGGGGGACGAGGTGAAAAACTGTTTTTT. It translates to CASGGGRGEKLFF.

J is TRBJ2-7 and V is TRBV19, with a possible D match to TRBD2 (7 bases). Germline V gene sequence: CDR1 LNHDA, CDR2 SQIVND (reference sequence). The V and J ends lost 8 bases and 2 bases respectively, with 19 bases between them. This CDR3 has 15 residues. The CDR3 is CASARGAGLTYEQYF. In DNA, the CDR3 is TGTGCCAGTGCACGGGGGGCAGGTCTTACCTACGAGCAGTACTTC.

CDR3 in DNA: TGTGCCAGCAGTCCCTCCGGAGGAGCCATGAACACTGAAGCTTTCTTT. Encoded protein: CASSPSGGAMNTEAFF. This chain joins TRBV28 and TRBJ1-1; no definite D call. The CDR3 has 16 residues. Trimming took off 5 bases at V and 0 bases at J, with 16 bases between the two ends. Germline V CDR1 and CDR2: MDHEN, SYDVKM.

This chain joins TRBV4-1 and TRBJ1-6; D gene unclear. Germline CDR1 and CDR2: MGHRA and YSYEKL. This CDR3 spans 15 amino acids. Trimming cost V 0 bases and J 10 bases, with 13 bases left between them. This CDR3 reads CASSQENGVGSPLHF. CDR3 nucleotides: TGCGCCAGCAGCCAAGAAAACGGGGTAGGGTCACCCCTCCACTTT.

This chain joins TRBV7-9 and TRBJ2-1, with TRBD2 identical over 12 bases. Unmatched junction bases numbered 8, after V lost 5 bases and J lost 6 bases. Germline CDR1 SEHNR, CDR2 FQNEAQ (reference sequence). The CDR3 runs to 16 residues. The CDR3 nucleotides are TGTGCCAGCAGCCCTCCTAGCGGGGGGGCCGTCAATGAGCAGTTCTTC. Protein product: CASSPPSGGAVNEQFF.

V and J are TRBV15 and TRBJ2-2; tentative D call: TRBD2 (5 bases). Germline V gives CDR1 LNHNV, CDR2 YYDKDF (reference sequence). The length of the CDR3 is 14 residues. V shed 8 bases and J shed 1 base, with 11 bases lying between them. The CDR3 loop is CATRIGENTGELFF. In nucleotides, the CDR3 is TGTGCCACCCGGATCGGGGAGAACACCGGGGAGCTGTTTTTT.

The V gene is TRBV19, the J gene TRBJ1-1, with 9 positions matching TRBD1. In germline, CDR1 is LNHDA, CDR2 SQIVND (reference sequence). The V and J ends lost 7 bases and 5 bases, in that order; junction bases with no gene match: 11. The CDR3 has 15 residues. CDR3 sequence (DNA): TGTGCCAGTACTATCTCGGGACAGGGTGGAACTGAAGCTTTCTTT. Its translation: CASTISGQGGTEAFF.

CDR3 nucleotide sequence: TGTGCCAGCAGCGTAGGACCTATTTTCCCAGCAGATACGCAGTATTTT. It translates to CASSVGPIFPADTQYF. This rearrangement joins TRBV9 to TRBJ2-3; D call uncertain. Trimming pared 0 bases from V and 4 bases from J, leaving 15 bases between. The length of the CDR3 is 16 residues. Germline loops: CDR1 SGDLS, CDR2 YYNGEE.

The chain links TRBV4-3 to TRBJ2-7; TRBD1 matches 9 bases. The CDR3 runs 15 residues. The V gene end was trimmed by 2 bases and the J gene end by 4 bases; junction bases not matched to a gene: 6. Germline V gives CDR1 LGHNA, CDR2 YSLEER. The CDR3 DNA reads TGCGCCAGCAGCCAAAAGACAGGGGGTAATTACGAGCAGTACTTC. Translation: CASSQKTGGNYEQYF.

This clone appeared a single time. The chain uses TRBV6-1 and TRBJ2-7; 9 positions match TRBD1. The CDR3 consists of 14 residues. With V trimmed by 6 bases and J by 3 bases, 6 bases remained unmatched. Germline V gene data show CDR1 as MNHNS and CDR2 as SASEGT. This CDR3 is CASRDRGGNYEQYF. CDR3 sequence (DNA): TGTGCCAGCAGAGACAGGGGGGGGAACTACGAGCAGTACTTC.

This rearrangement joins TRBV7-9 to TRBJ2-5; 7 bases are shared with TRBD2. V shed 7 bases and J 1 base; nucleotides not matched to a gene: 12. This CDR3 comprises 16 residues. CDR1 and CDR2 from the germline V gene are SEHNR and FQNEAQ (reference sequence). The chain's CDR3 is CASTSRGRAFQETQYF. The CDR3 coding sequence is TGTGCCAGCACCTCCCGGGGGAGGGCTTTCCAAGAGACCCAGTACTTC.

V gene TRBV7-9 combines with J gene TRBJ2-2; D tentatively fits TRBD1 or TRBD2 (5 bases each). CDR3 length: 15 residues. CDR1 is SEHNR and CDR2 is FQNEAQ in the germline V gene (reference sequence). The V end lost 5 bases, the J end lost 4 bases, and 14 bases lay between the germline ends. The CDR3 nucleotides are TGTGCCAGCAGCCTTAGGGGAGTGAGCACCGGGGAGCTGTTTTTT. Its translation: CASSLRGVSTGELFF.

The chain carries TRBV5-6 and TRBJ1-6; maybe TRBD1 (5 bases). Germline values: CDR1 SGHDT, CDR2 YYEEEE. The CDR3 loop spans 14 amino acids. V was shortened by 2 bases and J by 7 bases, with 10 bases between the two germline ends. The CDR3 DNA follows: TGTGCCAGCAGCTTTGGGACGGGGAATTCACCCCTCCACTTT. Residues: CASSFGTGNSPLHF.